The 17 T cell receptor beta chains below all came from one sample that was sequenced in a study of lung T cells in sarcoidosis with Löfgren's syndrome. TCRdb re-analysed the reads in MiXCR, keeping a single row per CDR3 protein. The sample consists of around 9,600 distinct CDR3 sequences, 15% to 20% of them appearing once. The specimen was CD4+ T cells from bronchoalveolar lavage. All receptors come from a human donor with sarcoidosis (Löfgren's syndrome or another form), or a control subject (not recorded which).

This clonotype is labeled as medium-sized. J is TRBJ2-7 and V is TRBV20-1; D remains unclear. CDR3 length equals 12 residues. CDR1 is DFQATT and CDR2 is SNEGSKA in the germline V gene (reference sequence). V lost 6 bases to trimming and J lost 2 bases, with 11 bases between them. The CDR3 region has the DNA TGCAGTGCGTCGATTCTAGCCTACGAGCAGTACTTC. Protein: CSASILAYEQYF.

The chain recombines TRBV6-1 with TRBJ2-3, with D possibly TRBD2 on 5 matching bases. The germline V gene has CDR1 MNHNS and CDR2 SASEGT. The V gene lost 10 bases and the J gene lost 0 bases, with 17 bases spanning the gap. There are 15 residues in the CDR3. CDR3 amino acids: CAIGEGRWSTDTQYF. The CDR3 nucleotides read TGTGCCATCGGCGAGGGTCGGTGGAGCACAGATACGCAGTATTTT.

This clonotype occurred many times. The chain carries TRBV7-2 and TRBJ2-5; possibly TRBD1 for D (6 bases). Germline values: CDR1 SGHTA, CDR2 FQGNSA. The CDR3 totals 16 residues. Deletions cut 5 bases from V and 1 base from J, with 17 bases between. The CDR3: CASSGRAADSQETQYF. In DNA form, the CDR3 reads TGTGCCAGCAGCGGCCGGGCGGCGGACAGCCAAGAGACCCAGTACTTC.

This clonotype was seen repeatedly, ten times or more. The chain is built from TRBV19 and TRBJ1-3; 10 bases match TRBD1. Germline V CDR1 and CDR2: LNHDA, SQIVND (reference sequence). The CDR3 is made up of 19 amino acids. V lost 5 bases, J lost 2 bases, and 15 bases stayed unmatched. CDR3 sequence: CASSLRFTGTGATGNTIYF. CDR3 DNA: TGTGCCAGTAGTCTCCGCTTCACCGGGACAGGGGCAACTGGAAACACCATATATTTT. The full variable domain, with the rest looked up from reference TRBV19 and TRBJ1-3, is DGGITQSPKYLFRKEGQNVTLSCEQNLNHDAMYWYRQDPGQGLRLIYYSQIVNDFQKGDIAEGYSVSREKKESFPLTVTSAQKNPTAFYLCASSLRFTGTGATGNTIYFGEGSWLTVV.

In the case of this clonotype: A much larger clone differs by one base, so this may be a read error. The CDR3 DNA is TGCAGTGCTGGGACTAGCGCCCTCCGGGAGACCCAGTACTTC. Amino acids: CSAGTSALRETQYF. The chain joins TRBV20-1 to TRBJ2-5, with 10 nucleotides matching TRBD2. CDR3 length equals 14 residues. Per germline, CDR1 DFQATT and CDR2 SNEGSKA (reference sequence). V was clipped by 5 bases and J by 5 bases; unmatched bases: 8.

In its sample, this clonotype ranks as medium-sized. The CDR3, as DNA: TGTGCCAGCAGTCAGCGACAGAAGCTCACAGATACGCAGTATTTT. Protein: CASSQRQKLTDTQYF. This chain uses TRBV27 with TRBJ2-3; weak D call: TRBD1 (5 bases). The CDR3 is 15 residues long. Germline V gene sequence: CDR1 MNHEY, CDR2 SMNVEV (reference sequence). The V end was cut by 5 bases, the J end by 2 bases, with 14 bases between.

This clonotype was detected many times. The chain recombines TRBV19 with TRBJ1-1; no reliable D call. Trimming removed 2 bases at V and 4 bases at J, with 8 bases between. Looked up from germline, CDR1 is LNHDA and CDR2 is SQIVND (reference sequence). The CDR3 has 13 residues. Written as DNA, the CDR3 is TGTGCCAGTAGTATATTCGAGGGCACTGAAGCTTTCTTT. Residues: CASSIFEGTEAFF.

This clonotype was counted at least ten times. The chain combines TRBV10-3 with TRBJ2-3; TRBD1 agrees at 7 bases. The CDR3 sequence is 14 residues long. Germline loops: CDR1 ENHRY, CDR2 SYGVKD. With V trimmed by 2 bases and J by 2 bases, 1 base remained unmatched. CDR3: CAISEGQDTDTQYF. The CDR3 bases are TGTGCCATCAGTGAGGGACAGGACACAGATACGCAGTATTTT.

This clonotype was seen repeatedly, ten times or more. The gene calls are TRBV10-2 and TRBJ2-3; 8 nucleotides align to TRBD2. The CDR3 totals 15 residues. Trimming took 10 bases from V and 4 from J; bases not matched to a gene: 13. CDR1 WSHSY and CDR2 SAAADI come from the germline V gene. This CDR3 is CATESIREGPDTQYF. DNA for the CDR3: TGCGCCACGGAAAGTATTCGGGAGGGGCCAGATACGCAGTATTTT.

Comment on this clonotype: This clone may be a read error of a much larger clone one base away. The V call is TRBV19, the J call TRBJ2-1; weak D call: TRBD2 (7 bases). The germline V gene has CDR1 LNHDA and CDR2 SQIVND (reference sequence). This CDR3 contains 15 residues. The CDR3 region is CASSTRGALYSEQFF. The DNA for the CDR3 is TGTGCCAGTAGTACTCGGGGGGCACTATACAGTGAGCAGTTCTTC.

Turning to this clonotype: Given a much more abundant clone one base away, this may be a read error. This CDR3 is missing its conserved last phenylalanine or tryptophan, likely due to a read error. The rearrangement links TRBV18 to TRBJ2-1, with 11 bases identical to TRBD1. Germline trimming cut 2 bases from V and 7 bases from J; bases unmatched to any gene: 19. The CDR3 sequence is 20 residues long. Germline CDR1 is KGHSH and CDR2 is LQKENI. The CDR3 DNA reads as TGTGCCAGCTCACCATTCGGGACAGGGGGACTGTTACAGGATAGAAATGAGCAGTTCTCC. Translating it yields CASSPFGTGGLLQDRNEQFS.

A note on this clonotype: Being one base from a much bigger clone, this may be a read error. V and J are TRBV19 and TRBJ2-5; TRBD1 matches 7 bases. The length of the CDR3 is 15 residues. The germline V gene has CDR1 LNHDA and CDR2 SQIVND (reference sequence). V dropped 7 bases and J dropped 4; count of bases not matched to a gene: 12. The DNA for the CDR3 is TGTGCCAGTACCCCAAGACAGGGACGAGGAGAGACCCAGTACTTC. Translated, it gives CASTPRQGRGETQYF.

This clonotype counts as medium-sized. The genes are TRBV5-4 and TRBJ2-2; 7 positions agree with TRBD1. The CDR3 is 16 residues long. Germline V gene data show CDR1 as SGHNT and CDR2 as YYREEE (reference sequence). V dropped 4 bases and J dropped 6; count of bases not matched to a gene: 12. CDR3 sequence (DNA): TGTGCCAGCAGCCGTACAAACAGGGGTTCGTCCGGGGAGCTGTTTTTT. Translated: CASSRTNRGSSGELFF.

The chain has TRBV7-9 and TRBJ1-2; TRBD1 matches 10 bases. Germline V gene lookup returns CDR1 SEHNR and CDR2 FQNEAQ (reference sequence). After removal of 3 bases from V and 14 bases from J, the junction contained 9 bases not matched to a gene. This CDR3 is 13 amino acids long. The CDR3 DNA follows: TGTGCCAGCAGCTTTACGGGACAGGGGTCTGTAACCTTC. Amino acid sequence: CASSFTGQGSVTF.

As for this clonotype: This may arise from a read error, as a much more abundant clone is one base away. V is TRBV7-3 and J is TRBJ2-2, with D hard to call. The CDR3 is 13 residues long. CDR1 and CDR2 (germline): SGHTA, FQGTGA. V was pared by 8 bases and J by 2 bases, with 9 bases between. CDR3 loop: CASGSRNTGELFF. The CDR3 coding sequence is TGTGCCAGCGGCTCCAGAAACACCGGGGAGCTGTTTTTT.

This clonotype was detected many times. The chain joins TRBV29-1 to TRBJ2-2; no clear D. CDR3 length: 11 amino acids. Germline CDR1 is SQVTM and CDR2 is ANQGSEA. The V end was cut by 7 bases, the J end by 10 bases, with 13 bases between. Written as DNA, the CDR3 is TGCAGCGCCAGAACGGTGGAGGAGCTGTTTTTT. Its protein product is CSARTVEELFF.

Of note for this clonotype: Possible read error: a much larger clone is one base away. The chain links TRBV6-1 to TRBJ1-5; D is possibly TRBD1 (5 bases). This CDR3 spans 14 amino acids. Germline CDR1 MNHNS, CDR2 SASEGT. V shed 6 bases and J shed 5 bases, with 14 bases lying between them. CDR3 sequence reads: CASRTAGPDQPQHF. DNA of the CDR3: TGTGCCAGCAGAACGGCAGGGCCCGATCAGCCCCAGCATTTT.